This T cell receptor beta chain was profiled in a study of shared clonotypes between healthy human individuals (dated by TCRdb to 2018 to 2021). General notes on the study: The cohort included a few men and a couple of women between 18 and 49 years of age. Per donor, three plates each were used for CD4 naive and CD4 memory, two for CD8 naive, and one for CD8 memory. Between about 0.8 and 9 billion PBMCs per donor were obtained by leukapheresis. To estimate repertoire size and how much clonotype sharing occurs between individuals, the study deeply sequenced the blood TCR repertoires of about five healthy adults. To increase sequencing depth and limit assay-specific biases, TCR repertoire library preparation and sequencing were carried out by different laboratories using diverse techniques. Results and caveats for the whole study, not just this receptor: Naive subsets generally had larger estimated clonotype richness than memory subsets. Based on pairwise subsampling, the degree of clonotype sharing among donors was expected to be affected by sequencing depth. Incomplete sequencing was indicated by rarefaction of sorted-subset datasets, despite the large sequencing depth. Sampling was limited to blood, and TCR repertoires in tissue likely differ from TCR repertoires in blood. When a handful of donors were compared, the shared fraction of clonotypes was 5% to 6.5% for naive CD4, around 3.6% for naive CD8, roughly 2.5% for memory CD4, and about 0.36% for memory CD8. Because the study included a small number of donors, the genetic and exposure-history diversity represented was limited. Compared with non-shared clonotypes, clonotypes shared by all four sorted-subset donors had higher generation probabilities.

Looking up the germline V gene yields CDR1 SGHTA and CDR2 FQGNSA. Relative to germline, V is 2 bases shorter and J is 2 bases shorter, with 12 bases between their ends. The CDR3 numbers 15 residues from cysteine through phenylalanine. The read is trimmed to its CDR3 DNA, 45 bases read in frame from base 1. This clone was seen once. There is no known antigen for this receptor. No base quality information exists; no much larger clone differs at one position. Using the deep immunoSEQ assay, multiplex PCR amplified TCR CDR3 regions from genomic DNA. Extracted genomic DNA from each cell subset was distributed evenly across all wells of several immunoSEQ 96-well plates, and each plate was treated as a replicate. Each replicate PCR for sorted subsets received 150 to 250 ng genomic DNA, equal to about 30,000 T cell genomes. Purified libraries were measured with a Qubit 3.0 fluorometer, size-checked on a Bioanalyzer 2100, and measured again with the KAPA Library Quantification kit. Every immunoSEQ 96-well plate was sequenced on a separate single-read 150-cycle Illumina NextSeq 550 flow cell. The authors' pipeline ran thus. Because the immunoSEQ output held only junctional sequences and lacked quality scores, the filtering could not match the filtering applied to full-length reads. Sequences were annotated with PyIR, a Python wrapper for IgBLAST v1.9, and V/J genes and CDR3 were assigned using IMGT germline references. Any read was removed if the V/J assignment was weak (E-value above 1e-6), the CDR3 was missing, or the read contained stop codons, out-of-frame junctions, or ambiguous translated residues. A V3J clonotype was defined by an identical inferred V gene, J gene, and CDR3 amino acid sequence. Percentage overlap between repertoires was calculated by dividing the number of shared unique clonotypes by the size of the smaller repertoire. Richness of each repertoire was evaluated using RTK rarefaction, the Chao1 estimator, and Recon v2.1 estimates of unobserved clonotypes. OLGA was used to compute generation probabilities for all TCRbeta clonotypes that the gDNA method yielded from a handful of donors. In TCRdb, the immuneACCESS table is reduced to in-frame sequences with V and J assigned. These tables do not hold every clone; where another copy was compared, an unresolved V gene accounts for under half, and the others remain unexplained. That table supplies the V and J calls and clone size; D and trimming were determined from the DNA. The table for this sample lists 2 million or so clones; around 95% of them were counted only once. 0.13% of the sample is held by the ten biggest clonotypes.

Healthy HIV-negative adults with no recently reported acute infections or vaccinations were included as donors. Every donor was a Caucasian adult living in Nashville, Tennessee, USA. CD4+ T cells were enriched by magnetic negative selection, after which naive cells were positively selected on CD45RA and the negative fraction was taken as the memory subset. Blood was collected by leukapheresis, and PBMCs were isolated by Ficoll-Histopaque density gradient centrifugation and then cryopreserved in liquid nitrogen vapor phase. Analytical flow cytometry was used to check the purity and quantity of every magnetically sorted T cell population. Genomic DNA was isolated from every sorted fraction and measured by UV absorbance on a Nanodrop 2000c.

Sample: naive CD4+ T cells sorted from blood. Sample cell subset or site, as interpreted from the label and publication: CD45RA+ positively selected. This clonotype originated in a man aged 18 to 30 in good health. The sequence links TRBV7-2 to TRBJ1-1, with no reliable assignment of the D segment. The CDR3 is CASSLRASINTEAFF. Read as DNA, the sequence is TGTGCCAGCAGCTTAAGGGCCAGCATTAACACTGAAGCTTTCTTT.